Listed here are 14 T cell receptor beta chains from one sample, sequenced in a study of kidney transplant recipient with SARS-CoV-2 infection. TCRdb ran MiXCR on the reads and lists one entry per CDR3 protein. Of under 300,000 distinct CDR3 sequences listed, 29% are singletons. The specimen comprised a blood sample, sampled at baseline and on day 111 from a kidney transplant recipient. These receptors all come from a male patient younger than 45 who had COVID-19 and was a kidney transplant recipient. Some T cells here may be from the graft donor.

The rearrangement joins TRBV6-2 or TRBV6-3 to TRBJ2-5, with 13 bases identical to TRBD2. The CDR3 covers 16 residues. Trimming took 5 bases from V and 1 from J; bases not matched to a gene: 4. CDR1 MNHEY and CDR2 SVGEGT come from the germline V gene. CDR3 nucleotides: TGTGCCAGCAGTCGGTGGACTAGCGGGGGCCAAGAGACCCAGTACTTC. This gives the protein CASSRWTSGGQETQYF.

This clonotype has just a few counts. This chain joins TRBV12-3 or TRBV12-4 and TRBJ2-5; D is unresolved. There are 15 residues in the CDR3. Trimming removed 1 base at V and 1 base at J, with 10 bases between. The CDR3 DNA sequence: TGTGCCAGCAGTTTAGGTGGCCGCCCCCAAGAGACCCAGTACTTC. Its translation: CASSLGGRPQETQYF.

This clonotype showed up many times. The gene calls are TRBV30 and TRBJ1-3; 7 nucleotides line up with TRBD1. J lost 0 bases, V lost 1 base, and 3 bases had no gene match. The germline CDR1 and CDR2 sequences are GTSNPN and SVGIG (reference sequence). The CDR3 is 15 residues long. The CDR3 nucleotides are TGTGCCTGGAGTGACTACAGGGGCTCTGGAAACACCATATATTTT. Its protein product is CAWSDYRGSGNTIYF. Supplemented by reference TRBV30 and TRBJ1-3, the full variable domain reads SQTIHQWPATLVQPVGSPLSLECTVEGTSNPNLYWYRQAAGRGLQLLFYSVGIGQISSEVPQNLSASRPQDRQFILSSKKLLLSDSGFYLCAWSDYRGSGNTIYFGEGSWLTVV.

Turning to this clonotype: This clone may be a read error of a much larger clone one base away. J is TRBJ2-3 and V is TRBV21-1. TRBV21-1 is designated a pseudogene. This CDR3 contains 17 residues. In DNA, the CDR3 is TGTGCCAACAGCGTAAGGATAGCTACAGTCATGCAAGATACGCAGTATTTT. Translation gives CANSVRIATVMQDTQYF.

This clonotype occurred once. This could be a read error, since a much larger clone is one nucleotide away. The CDR3 loop is CVSIVRVPGKTYGYTF. CDR3 bases: TGTGTCAGCATCGTCCGCGTACCAGGAAAGACCTATGGCTACACCTTC. This chain connects TRBV5-4 to TRBJ1-2; D gene ambiguous. Per germline, CDR1 SGHNT and CDR2 YYREEE (reference sequence). This CDR3 spans 16 amino acids.

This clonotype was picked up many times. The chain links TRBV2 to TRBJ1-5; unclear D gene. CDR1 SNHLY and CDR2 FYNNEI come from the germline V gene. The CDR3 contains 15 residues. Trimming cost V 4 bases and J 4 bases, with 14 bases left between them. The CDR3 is CASSVDASGNQPQHF. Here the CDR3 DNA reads TGTGCCAGCAGTGTCGACGCTAGCGGAAATCAGCCCCAGCATTTT.

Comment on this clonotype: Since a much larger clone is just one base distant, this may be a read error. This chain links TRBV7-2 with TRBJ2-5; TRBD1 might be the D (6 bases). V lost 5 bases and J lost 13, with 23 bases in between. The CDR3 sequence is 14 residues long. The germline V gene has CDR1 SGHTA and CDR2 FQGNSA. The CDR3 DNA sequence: TGTGCCAGCAGCGGATACGGACAGTCCTACGAGCGGTACTTC. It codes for CASSGYGQSYERYF.

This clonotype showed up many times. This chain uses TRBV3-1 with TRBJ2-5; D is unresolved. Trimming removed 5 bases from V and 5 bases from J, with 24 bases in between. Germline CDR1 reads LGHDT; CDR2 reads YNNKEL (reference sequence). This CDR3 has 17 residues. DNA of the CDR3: TGTGCCAGCAGCGAAATGATTCCCATTTCTTTCTCTGAGACCCAGTACTTC. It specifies CASSEMIPISFSETQYF.

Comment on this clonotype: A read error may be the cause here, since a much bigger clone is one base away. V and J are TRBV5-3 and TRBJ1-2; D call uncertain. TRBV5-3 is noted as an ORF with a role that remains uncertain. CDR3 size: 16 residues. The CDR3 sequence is CARASRVVRKTYGYAF. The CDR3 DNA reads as TGTGCCAGAGCATCCAGAGTGGTGAGAAAGACCTATGGCTACGCCTTC.

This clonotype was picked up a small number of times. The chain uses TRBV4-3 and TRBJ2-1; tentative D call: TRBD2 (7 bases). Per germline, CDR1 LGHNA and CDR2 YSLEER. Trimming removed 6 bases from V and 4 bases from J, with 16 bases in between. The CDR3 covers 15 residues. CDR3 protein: CASRKGGALYNEQFF. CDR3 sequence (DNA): TGCGCCAGCAGGAAGGGGGGGGCCCTTTACAATGAGCAGTTCTTC.

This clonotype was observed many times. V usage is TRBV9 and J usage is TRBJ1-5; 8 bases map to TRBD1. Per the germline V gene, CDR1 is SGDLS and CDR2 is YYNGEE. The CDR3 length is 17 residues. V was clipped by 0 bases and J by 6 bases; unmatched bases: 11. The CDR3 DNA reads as TGTGCCAGCAGCGTAGCCCACAGACAGGGGAGGACTCAGCCCCAGCATTTT. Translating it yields CASSVAHRQGRTQPQHF.

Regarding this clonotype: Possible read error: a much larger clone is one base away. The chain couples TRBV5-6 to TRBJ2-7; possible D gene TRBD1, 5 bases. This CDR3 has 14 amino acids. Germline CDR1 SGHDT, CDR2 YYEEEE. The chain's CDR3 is CAGSLGPSPGEQYF. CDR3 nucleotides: TGTGCCGGCAGCTTGGGGCCGTCTCCGGGTGAGCAGTACTTC.

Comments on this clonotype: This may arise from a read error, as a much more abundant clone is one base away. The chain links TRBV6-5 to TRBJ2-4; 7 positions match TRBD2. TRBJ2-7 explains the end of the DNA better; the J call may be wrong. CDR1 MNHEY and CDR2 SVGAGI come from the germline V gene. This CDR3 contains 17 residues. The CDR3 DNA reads TGTGCCAGCAGTGAACTGGGGGGGTGGGGCAACTCCTACGAGCAGTACTTC. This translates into CASSELGGWGNSYEQYF.

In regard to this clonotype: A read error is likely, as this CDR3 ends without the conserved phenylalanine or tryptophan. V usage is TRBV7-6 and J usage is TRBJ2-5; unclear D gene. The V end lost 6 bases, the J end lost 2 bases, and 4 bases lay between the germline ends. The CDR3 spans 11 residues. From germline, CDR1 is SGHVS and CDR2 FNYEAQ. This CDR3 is CASSLQETQYL. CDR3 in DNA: TGTGCCAGCAGTTTACAAGAGACCCAGTACCTC.